This is a list of T cell receptor beta chains from one sample in a study of T cells expressing NK-cell markers. Using the 5' RACE reads, TCRdb records one entry per CDR3 protein without DNA. Its listing shows just under 150,000 distinct CDR3 sequences. Material: blood T cells: a sorted CD56 or NKG2C T cell subset, CD4+ or CD8+ T cells, or bulk PBMC T cells (not recorded which). These receptors came from a man aged 18-30 years in good health. Each CDR3 is given with its conserved first and last residue.

v_gene	j_gene	CDR3aa
TRBV5-1	TRBJ2-1	CASSHRDRGDNEQFF
TRBV13	TRBJ2-3	CASDSLRERRSTDTQYF
TRBV5-4	TRBJ2-3	CASSLGPIQYF
TRBV7-9	TRBJ2-3	CASKRGATDTQYF
TRBV5-1	TRBJ2-7	CASSFGDTSYEQYF
TRBV6-6	TRBJ2-3	CASSPYGTDTQYF
TRBV4-3	TRBJ2-1	CASSETSGTGPYNEQFF
TRBV9	TRBJ1-4	CASSATGLPHNEKLFF
TRBV5-4	TRBJ2-7	CASSTGEGRSIYEQYF
TRBV12-3/TRBV12-4	TRBJ2-1	CASSPLTAGGPTNNEQFF
TRBV29-1	TRBJ2-1	CSVEWGNEQFF
TRBV30	TRBJ2-6	CAWSSGSGANVLTF
TRBV5-5	TRBJ2-1	CASSLGTNYNEQFF
TRBV5-1	TRBJ2-1	CASSLGPEGYNEQFF
TRBV4-1	TRBJ1-6	CASSPWEGLNSPLHF
TRBV5-6	TRBJ2-7	CASSDRGGDYEQYF
TRBV28	TRBJ2-5	CASSLTGSSGETQYF
TRBV9	TRBJ2-3	CASSGPLAGGPADTQYF
TRBV29-1	TRBJ1-3	CSVQQVRGNTIYF
TRBV7-9	TRBJ2-1	CASSLRLASNNEQFF
TRBV6-1	TRBJ1-1	CASRDNTEAFF
TRBV27	TRBJ2-3	CASSSYEDTRLRDTQYF
TRBV27	TRBJ2-1	CASSSPWPLTDSSYNEQFF
TRBV27	TRBJ2-5	CASKSTGETQYF
TRBV4-3	TRBJ2-2	CASSQLLQGPGELFF
TRBV10-3	TRBJ2-6	CAISAAGSGANVLTF
TRBV12-3/TRBV12-4	TRBJ2-2	CASSIGLAAGELFF
TRBV24-1	TRBJ2-1	CATSETTSGGYNEQFF
TRBV4-2	TRBJ2-1	CASSQDWADNEQFF
TRBV11-2	TRBJ2-7	CASSFLAGDNEQYF
TRBV11-2	TRBJ1-4	CASSLTGREKLFF
TRBV20-1	TRBJ2-1	CSAKGSSYNEQFF
TRBV4-3	TRBJ2-2	CASSQDPATGELFF
TRBV7-9	TRBJ2-1	CASLRGTVPLNEQFF
TRBV27	TRBJ1-1	CASRMGTEAFF
TRBV3-1	TRBJ2-3	CASNQDPRAGGTDTQYF
TRBV12-3/TRBV12-4	TRBJ2-1	CASSRSTTYSHNEQFF